The TCR beta chain described here comes from a study of T cells in Graves' hyperthyroidism and ophthalmopathy. This CDR3 spans 16 amino acids. CDR1 is MGHDK, CDR2 SYGVNS, per germline. This clonotype was picked up one time. The target antigen is unknown. It was RNA transcripts that yielded the amplified TCR beta CDR3 regions. HTBI primers were the set used in a first-round RT-PCR of the TCR CDR3. TCRdb passed the multiplex PCR reads through MiXCR, listing each CDR3 protein once. The sample carries 500,000 to 650,000 distinct CDR3 sequences, approximately 48% recorded once. Study results and limitations: It was a median 6.5 months before onset that the model predicted ophthalmopathy.

What was sequenced was peripheral blood or thyroid tissue (not recorded which). The rearrangement joins TRBV25-1 to TRBJ1-6; D gene ambiguous. The sequence derives from an adult woman with Graves' disease, either hyperthyroidism or ophthalmopathy (not recorded which). The CDR3 region is CARVSSESSYNSPLHF. As DNA, the CDR3 is TGTGCTAGAGTCTCGTCGGAGAGCTCCTATAATTCACCCCTCCACTTT.